These 11 T cell receptor beta chains came from one sample sequenced in a study of read filtering for tumor transcriptome and immune sequencing. Molecular barcoded adaptors covering alpha/delta and beta/gamma chains were used on 400 to 450 ng RNA. TCRdb recomputed calls from the reads with MiXCR, one row per CDR3 protein. Found here are around 60,000 distinct CDR3 sequences, about a fifth of them singletons; the top ten hold around an eighth. Input material: a population of CD138-negative cells sorted from bone marrow. Source of these receptors: a donor older than 35 with multiple myeloma.

There are many counts of this clonotype. The V call is TRBV20-1, the J call TRBJ2-7; 13 positions match TRBD2. This CDR3 contains 15 residues. Germline assignment: CDR1 DFQATT and CDR2 SNEGSKA (reference sequence). The junction had 6 bases not matched to a gene; V was cut back by 0 bases and J by 7 bases. CDR3 DNA sequence: TGCAGTGCTAGAGATAGAACTAGCGGGAGGGGTGAGCAGTACTTC. It translates to CSARDRTSGRGEQYF.

In its sample, this clonotype was seen many times. The chain is built from TRBV5-1 and TRBJ2-6; TRBD2 matches at 11 bases. The germline V gene encodes CDR1 SGHRS and CDR2 YFSETQ. The V gene end was trimmed by 3 bases and the J gene end by 2 bases; junction bases not matched to a gene: 1. The CDR3 spans 16 residues. CDR3 nucleotide sequence: TGCGCCAGCAGCTCGGGACTAGCGGCTGGGGCCAACGTCCTGACTTTC. Amino acids: CASSSGLAAGANVLTF.

The sample holds many counts of this clonotype. V gene TRBV20-1 combines with J gene TRBJ2-5; no definite D call. The CDR3 totals 10 residues. The V end was cut by 3 bases, the J end by 5 bases, with 4 bases between. Germline loops: CDR1 DFQATT, CDR2 SNEGSKA (reference sequence). Here the CDR3 DNA reads TGCAGTGCTAGTTGGGAGACCCAGTACTTC. This gives the protein CSASWETQYF.

This clonotype was counted at least ten times. V and J are TRBV11-3 and TRBJ1-5; possibly TRBD1 for D (6 bases). V lost 3 bases, J lost 9 bases, and 12 bases lay in between. The CDR3 length is 13 residues. CDR1 is SGHNT, CDR2 YENEEA, per germline. The CDR3 DNA follows: TGTGCCAGCAGCTTCGGGGGCGGTTGGCCCCAGCATTTT. Translation: CASSFGGGWPQHF.

The sample holds many counts of this clonotype. CDR3 coding DNA: TGCGCCAGCAGCTTGATCCGGGGGGAGAAACTGTTTTTT. Protein product: CASSLIRGEKLFF. The rearrangement links TRBV5-1 to TRBJ1-4, with D maybe TRBD1 (5 bases). Germline CDR1 SGHRS, CDR2 YFSETQ. This CDR3 comprises 13 residues. V gave up 1 base and J gave up 11 bases, with 12 bases separating them.

This sequence joins TRBV5-6 and TRBJ2-5; D ambiguous. The germline V gene has CDR1 SGHDT and CDR2 YYEEEE. Trimming left V 3 bases short and J 5 bases short, with 20 bases between. CDR3 length equals 16 residues. CDR3 sequence (DNA): TGTGCCAGCAGCTGGTGGATCGGGCCCTCCCGGGAGACCCAGTACTTC. It encodes CASSWWIGPSRETQYF.

V is TRBV28 and J is TRBJ1-3; D is uncertain. This CDR3 has 15 amino acids. Germline values: CDR1 MDHEN, CDR2 SYDVKM. The V and J ends lost 2 bases and 1 base respectively, with 9 bases between them. CDR3 amino acids: CASSLGPASGNTIYF. CDR3 nucleotide sequence: TGTGCCAGCAGTTTAGGACCAGCGTCTGGAAACACCATATATTTT.

There are many counts of this clonotype. The V and J genes are TRBV5-1 and TRBJ2-7; D tentatively reads TRBD1 or TRBD2 (5 bases each). V dropped 4 bases and J dropped 0 bases, with 14 bases sitting between them. Germline V CDR1 and CDR2: SGHRS, YFSETQ. This CDR3 region has 15 residues. CDR3 coding DNA: TGCGCCAGCAGCCAGACTCCGGGGCTCTCCTACGAGCAGTACTTC. It translates to CASSQTPGLSYEQYF.

In its sample, this clonotype was seen many times. The chain combines TRBV6-5 with TRBJ1-2; 7 nucleotides match TRBD1. Germline V gives CDR1 MNHEY, CDR2 SVGAGI. J lost 4 bases, V lost 6 bases, and 5 bases had no gene match. The CDR3 runs to 13 residues. CDR3 bases: TGTGCCAGCAGATCGACAGGGCTCTATGGCTACACCTTC. Its translation: CASRSTGLYGYTF.

This clonotype was seen many times. The chain joins TRBV19 to TRBJ1-5, with no clear D. Germline V lookup: CDR1 LNHDA, CDR2 SQIVND (reference sequence). The CDR3 is made up of 15 amino acids. V was pared by 7 bases and J by 1 base, with 14 bases between. The CDR3 here is CASTGSTGSNQPQHF. For the CDR3, the DNA is TGTGCCAGTACGGGCTCCACGGGAAGCAATCAGCCCCAGCATTTT.

The chain links TRBV29-1 to TRBJ2-1; perhaps TRBD2 as D (6 bases). Trimming removed 2 bases from V and 8 bases from J, with 19 bases in between. This CDR3 has 15 amino acids. Germline CDR1 reads SQVTM; CDR2 reads ANQGSEA. The CDR3 sequence is CSVEPRWGELDEQFF. DNA for the CDR3: TGCAGCGTTGAACCGAGATGGGGGGAGTTGGATGAGCAGTTCTTC.